This T cell receptor (beta chain) was captured in a study of T cell responses to AZD1222 COVID-19 vaccine. Study-level findings and limits: Clonal diversity was possibly underestimated; the donors were predominantly white British and more often female. Repertoire sampling occurred only after the peak T cell response.

The V end was cut by 2 bases, the J end by 0 bases, with 8 bases between. This CDR3 has 16 residues. Germline assignment: CDR1 LGHDT and CDR2 YNNKEL (reference sequence). The repertoire was sequenced with immunoSEQ multiplex PCR; TCRdb's copy has only in-frame clones and lacks some. The sample records 90,000 to 120,000 clones, roughly 87% being singletons. With respect to this clone: What it binds is not known.

The chain employs TRBV3-1 (or the pseudogene TRBV3-2) and TRBJ2-6; D remains ambiguous. The input for sequencing was peripheral blood, taken 28 days after the second AZD1222 dose. This TCR derives from an adult who received the AZD1222 COVID-19 vaccine. The DNA for the CDR3 is TGTGCCAGCAGCCAACTTGGCGGCTCTGGGGCCAACGTCCTGACTTTC. As protein: CASSQLGGSGANVLTF.